A few counts support the clone carrying this T cell receptor beta chain. The antigen remains unidentified. The data were obtained in a study of PD-1 blockade in mismatch repair-deficient tumors. Study results and caveats: Tumor-resident clones, often undetectable pretreatment in blood, expanded then contracted after pembrolizumab.

Sequencing was performed with immunoSEQ multiplex PCR; in TCRdb, only in-frame clones are kept and a portion is missing. The sample lists 100,000 to 150,000 clones; roughly 86% were seen once. This CDR3 comprises 13 residues. The V and J ends lost 3 bases and 2 bases respectively, with 9 bases between them. The germline gives CDR1 SGDLS, CDR2 YYNGEE. The chain carries TRBV9 and TRBJ2-7; D is undetermined. The source is an adult with mismatch repair-deficient cancer. The sample was peripheral blood, taken just under 74 weeks after starting pembrolizumab. CDR3 loop: CASSGVNTYEQYF. The CDR3 DNA reads as TGTGCCAGCAGCGGGGTAAATACCTACGAGCAGTACTTC.